The rows below give T cell receptor beta chains drawn from one sample of a study of blood T cell repertoires in COVID-19. Sequenced by immunoSEQ multiplex PCR; TCRdb stores in-frame clones only, minus some. Among about 270,000 clones listed, 88% were seen once. Sequencing used PBMCs or T cells enriched from blood (not recorded which). These receptor sequences come from a woman aged 50 to 60 who had recovered from COVID-19. The CDR3 runs from the conserved cysteine through the conserved F or W. Fields, in order: V gene, clone size, D gene, J gene, CDR3 DNA, CDR3 protein. The D gene is left open where the match is weak. Clone size is stated in some rows and not others, as once, few, many or a class when expanded.

v_gene: TRBV5-4; abundance: .; d_gene: TRBD2; j_gene: TRBJ2-7; CDR3nt: TGTGCCAGCACCTCTAGCGGGGCGGCCTACGAGCAGTACTTC; CDR3aa: CASTSSGAAYEQYF
v_gene: TRBV5-4; abundance: .; d_gene: TRBD1; j_gene: TRBJ2-7; CDR3nt: TGTGCCAGCAGCCCAGGGACAGGGATACAATACGAGCAGTACTTC; CDR3aa: CASSPGTGIQYEQYF
v_gene: TRBV15; abundance: .; d_gene: .; j_gene: TRBJ2-1; CDR3nt: TGTGCCACCAAGCCGGGTTCGGTGCGCCGCACCCCCAGTGAGCAGTTCTTC; CDR3aa: CATKPGSVRRTPSEQFF
v_gene: TRBV27; abundance: .; d_gene: TRBD2; j_gene: TRBJ2-1; CDR3nt: TGTGCCAGCAGTTTATCGGCTAGCGGGGGCCTAACAAGGGGAAATGAGCAGTTCTTC; CDR3aa: CASSLSASGGLTRGNEQFF
v_gene: TRBV7-3; abundance: .; d_gene: .; j_gene: TRBJ1-1; CDR3nt: TGTGCCAGCAGCTTATTAGTGGAGACTGAAGCTTTCTTT; CDR3aa: CASSLLVETEAFF
v_gene: TRBV2; abundance: .; d_gene: .; j_gene: TRBJ2-1; CDR3nt: TGTGCCAGCAGGGGGGCTGGAGGAAGGAATGAGCAGTTCTTC; CDR3aa: CASRGAGGRNEQFF
v_gene: TRBV5-1; abundance: .; d_gene: TRBD2; j_gene: TRBJ2-3; CDR3nt: TGCGCCAGCAGCCCCCAGGAGATAAGCGGGGGCACAGATACGCAGTATTTT; CDR3aa: CASSPQEISGGTDTQYF
v_gene: TRBV28; abundance: .; d_gene: .; j_gene: TRBJ2-3; CDR3nt: TGTGCCAGCAGTTCAGGGACACCCACAGATACGCAGTATTTT; CDR3aa: CASSSGTPTDTQYF
v_gene: TRBV7-9; abundance: .; d_gene: TRBD2; j_gene: TRBJ2-3; CDR3nt: TGTGCCAGCAGTTTTAGCGGGAGGGCCTTAAGAGGAGGCACAGATACGCAGTATTTT; CDR3aa: CASSFSGRALRGGTDTQYF
v_gene: TRBV6-2/TRBV6-3; abundance: .; d_gene: TRBD1; j_gene: TRBJ2-1; CDR3nt: TGTGCCAGCAGTCATGGGGGGACAGGGGGCAATGAGCAGTTCTTC; CDR3aa: CASSHGGTGGNEQFF
v_gene: TRBV29-1; abundance: few; d_gene: TRBD2; j_gene: TRBJ2-2; CDR3nt: TGCAGCGTTTCCGGGACTAGCGAAGGCGGGGAGCTGTTTTTT; CDR3aa: CSVSGTSEGGELFF
v_gene: TRBV9; abundance: .; d_gene: TRBD1; j_gene: TRBJ2-1; CDR3nt: TGTGCCAGCAGCCCTGGGACAGGGGTATACAATGAGCAGTTCTTC; CDR3aa: CASSPGTGVYNEQFF
v_gene: TRBV28; abundance: .; d_gene: TRBD1; j_gene: TRBJ1-4; CDR3nt: TGTGCCACCAGGGACAGCAGTGGTGAAAAACTGTTTTTT; CDR3aa: CATRDSSGEKLFF
v_gene: TRBV7-2; abundance: .; d_gene: .; j_gene: TRBJ2-5; CDR3nt: TGTGCCAGCAGCTGGGACTCTGAGGGGACCCAGTACTTC; CDR3aa: CASSWDSEGTQYF
v_gene: TRBV7-2; abundance: .; d_gene: TRBD1; j_gene: TRBJ1-1; CDR3nt: TGTGCCAGCAGCTTAGGACAGGGCAGACTGGAGACTTTCTTT; CDR3aa: CASSLGQGRLETFF
v_gene: TRBV5-4; abundance: .; d_gene: .; j_gene: TRBJ1-2; CDR3nt: TGTGCCAGCAGCCCCCCGAGGGTGAACTATGGCTACACCTTC; CDR3aa: CASSPPRVNYGYTF
v_gene: TRBV27; abundance: .; d_gene: .; j_gene: TRBJ1-2; CDR3nt: TGTGCCAGCAGTTTGGCACAGGGAAGGGGCTACACCTTC; CDR3aa: CASSLAQGRGYTF
v_gene: TRBV2; abundance: .; d_gene: .; j_gene: TRBJ2-2; CDR3nt: TGTGCCAGCAGTGTGAGGGGGTCCACCGGGGAGCTGTTTTTT; CDR3aa: CASSVRGSTGELFF
v_gene: TRBV28; abundance: .; d_gene: TRBD2; j_gene: TRBJ2-5; CDR3nt: TGTGCCAGCCATACTAGCGGGAGAGTGGAGACCCAGTACTTC; CDR3aa: CASHTSGRVETQYF
v_gene: TRBV7-2; abundance: once; d_gene: TRBD1; j_gene: TRBJ1-4; CDR3nt: TGTGCCAGCAGCGCAACAGGGGTTCTCAATGAAAAACTGTTTTTT; CDR3aa: CASSATGVLNEKLFF
v_gene: TRBV30; abundance: .; d_gene: .; j_gene: TRBJ1-4; CDR3nt: TGTGCCTCGAAGTGGGGAGGGAATAATGAAAAACTGTTTTTT; CDR3aa: CASKWGGNNEKLFF
v_gene: TRBV7-9; abundance: .; d_gene: .; j_gene: TRBJ2-7; CDR3nt: TGTGCCAGCAGCTTATCCACAGGGCCTTCCATCCACGAGCAGTACTTC; CDR3aa: CASSLSTGPSIHEQYF
v_gene: TRBV9; abundance: .; d_gene: .; j_gene: TRBJ2-3; CDR3nt: TGTGCCAGCAGCGTCCGAGCGGGCCAGCAAGCCACAGATACGCAGTATTTT; CDR3aa: CASSVRAGQQATDTQYF
v_gene: TRBV7-9; abundance: .; d_gene: .; j_gene: TRBJ2-5; CDR3nt: TGTGCCAGCAGCGTTGACAGGATCCAAGAGACCCAGTACTTC; CDR3aa: CASSVDRIQETQYF
v_gene: TRBV6-5; abundance: .; d_gene: .; j_gene: TRBJ2-1; CDR3nt: TGTGCCAGCAGTTATCTAGGGGGAACTCGGTATGAGCAGTTCTTC; CDR3aa: CASSYLGGTRYEQFF
v_gene: TRBV5-1; abundance: .; d_gene: .; j_gene: TRBJ2-4; CDR3nt: TGCGCCAGCAGTGAATCAGAAAACATTCAGTACTTC; CDR3aa: CASSESENIQYF
v_gene: TRBV10-2; abundance: .; d_gene: .; j_gene: TRBJ1-5; CDR3nt: TGCGCCAGCAGTGCCGGCGGCAGCTATAGCAATCAGCCCCAGCATTTT; CDR3aa: CASSAGGSYSNQPQHF
v_gene: TRBV28; abundance: .; d_gene: .; j_gene: TRBJ1-6; CDR3nt: TGTGCCAGCGACGTAAGCGTCAATTCACCCCTCCACTTT; CDR3aa: CASDVSVNSPLHF
v_gene: TRBV27; abundance: .; d_gene: TRBD1; j_gene: TRBJ2-7; CDR3nt: TGTGCCAGCAGTTTATCAGGGGGCGGCTACGAGCAGTACTTC; CDR3aa: CASSLSGGGYEQYF
v_gene: TRBV12-3/TRBV12-4; abundance: .; d_gene: TRBD1; j_gene: TRBJ1-3; CDR3nt: TGTGCCAGTTCAGGGGGCGGAAACACCATATATTTT; CDR3aa: CASSGGGNTIYF
v_gene: TRBV5-5; abundance: .; d_gene: TRBD2; j_gene: TRBJ2-1; CDR3nt: TGTGCCAGCAGCTTGGTTCCTAGCGGCTCCTACAATGAGCAGTTCTTC; CDR3aa: CASSLVPSGSYNEQFF
v_gene: TRBV28; abundance: few; d_gene: TRBD1; j_gene: TRBJ1-5; CDR3nt: TGTGCCAGCAGTACCCTCCAGAGACAGGGAACTGATCAGCCCCAGCATTTT; CDR3aa: CASSTLQRQGTDQPQHF
v_gene: TRBV27; abundance: .; d_gene: .; j_gene: TRBJ2-7; CDR3nt: TGTGCCAGCAGTTTCGTCCAGGGGTACGAGCAGTACTTC; CDR3aa: CASSFVQGYEQYF
v_gene: TRBV9; abundance: .; d_gene: TRBD2; j_gene: TRBJ2-3; CDR3nt: TGTGCCAGCACACTAGCGGGAGTGCAGGGGGATACGCAGTATTTT; CDR3aa: CASTLAGVQGDTQYF
v_gene: TRBV6-2/TRBV6-3; abundance: .; d_gene: .; j_gene: TRBJ2-4; CDR3nt: TGTGCCAGCAGTTCTTCCCTAGGCATTCAGTACTTC; CDR3aa: CASSSSLGIQYF
v_gene: TRBV19; abundance: .; d_gene: TRBD2; j_gene: TRBJ2-1; CDR3nt: TGTGCCAGTAGTGGAAAGCGGGAGGCCAGGTACAATGAGCAGTTCTTC; CDR3aa: CASSGKREARYNEQFF
v_gene: TRBV6-6; abundance: .; d_gene: .; j_gene: TRBJ2-7; CDR3nt: TGTGCCAGCACCGCGCCGTCTTCCTACGAGCAGTACTTC; CDR3aa: CASTAPSSYEQYF